Following are 13 T cell receptor beta chains from one sample sequenced in a study of molecular identifiers for immune sequencing clone quantification. TCRdb used MiXCR to reprocess the PCR reads, holding one entry per CDR3 protein. Of hundreds of thousands of distinct CDR3 sequences detected, 20% to 25% appear once; the ten largest clones hold over 0.7%. The material sequenced was naive CD8+ T cells from blood, with Jurkat cell RNA spiked in. The sample's subset: FACS-sorted CD8+CD4-CCR7+CD45RA+ naive T cells. The source is a human donor in good health. Some libraries in this study had Jurkat cell RNA spiked in.

This clonotype showed up just once. This may come from a read error, since a much larger clone is one base off. V gene TRBV20-1 combines with J gene TRBJ2-4; D remains ambiguous. Germline CDR1 is DFQATT and CDR2 is SNEGSKA (reference sequence). The CDR3 spans 17 residues. Trimming pared 1 base from V and 0 bases from J, leaving 16 bases between. The CDR3 nucleotides read TGCAGTGCTAGAGGCCCCAACCGGCAGCAAGCCAAAAACATTCAGTACTTC. It encodes CSARGPNRQQAKNIQYF.

This clonotype appeared many times. The chain employs TRBV7-2 and TRBJ2-6; 10 bases line up with TRBD2. The CDR3 is made up of 18 amino acids. The germline CDR1 and CDR2 sequences are SGHTA and FQGNSA. The junction had 6 bases not matched to a gene; V was cut back by 1 base and J by 3 bases. The CDR3 DNA follows: TGTGCCAGCAGCTTAGAGGCTAGCGGGAGTAGTGGGGCCAACGTCCTGACTTTC. The encoded protein is CASSLEASGSSGANVLTF. The full variable domain, its missing parts supplied by reference TRBV7-2 and TRBJ2-6, is GAGVSQSPSNKVTEKGKDVELRCDPISGHTALYWYRQSLGQGLEFLIYFQGNSAPDKSGLPSDRFSAERTGGSVSTLTIQRTQQEDSAVYLCASSLEASGSSGANVLTFGAGSRLTVL.

Here the CDR3 DNA reads TGTGCCTGGAAAATGATGGGTTCCTGGGAGCTGTTTTTT. It translates to CAWKMMGSWELFF. The chain links TRBV30 to TRBJ2-2; D remains ambiguous. The CDR3 is 13 residues long. Trimming removed 4 bases at V and 9 bases at J, with 15 bases between. In germline, CDR1 is GTSNPN, CDR2 SVGIG (reference sequence).

Note on this clonotype: Just one base apart from a much larger clone, this may be a read error. This chain links TRBV7-9 with TRBJ2-5, with TRBD2 matching 9 bases. This CDR3 comprises 14 residues. CDR1 SEHNR and CDR2 FQNEAQ come from the germline V gene (reference sequence). The CDR3 sequence: CASSDGLAKEIQYF. CDR3 in DNA: TGTGCCAGCAGCGACGGACTAGCGAAAGAGATCCAGTACTTC.

This clonotype was observed a single time. A much larger clone lies a single base off, so this may be a read error. This is likely a read error, given that the CDR3 carries no conserved phenylalanine or tryptophan at its end. The chain links TRBV18 to TRBJ1-3, with no clear D. Germline CDR1 KGHSH, CDR2 LQKENI. The CDR3 has 11 amino acids. The germline V and J ends were trimmed by 8 bases and 4 bases, with 6 bases remaining between them. Here the CDR3 DNA reads TGTGCCAGCACATCAGGAAACACCATATATTCT. It is translated as CASTSGNTIYS.

With regard to this clonotype: A much larger clone lies one base from this, so it may be a read error. V gene TRBV28 combines with J gene TRBJ2-2; 7 bases agree with TRBD2. V lost 8 bases to trimming and J lost 1 base; unmatched junction nucleotides: 4. Germline V gene data show CDR1 as MDHEN and CDR2 as SYDVKM. This CDR3 has 14 residues. CDR3 DNA sequence: TGTGCCAGCGATAGCGGGCTGAACACCGGGGAGCTGTTTTTT. This encodes CASDSGLNTGELFF.

This chain joins TRBV4-2 and TRBJ2-7; the match to TRBD1 covers 7 bases. V was clipped by 3 bases and J by 2 bases; unmatched bases: 13. Looked up from germline, CDR1 is LGHNA and CDR2 is YNFKEQ. This CDR3 is 17 amino acids long. CDR3 DNA: TGTGCCAGCAGCCACAGAGGGGAGACAGGGCCCACCTACGAGCAGTACTTC. It encodes CASSHRGETGPTYEQYF.

In regard to this clonotype: A read error may be the cause here, since a much bigger clone is one base away. This rearrangement joins TRBV29-1 to TRBJ2-7, with TRBD1 identical over 7 bases. The CDR3 length is 13 residues. Germline-derived CDR1 and CDR2 are SQVTM and ANQGSEA. V dropped 6 bases and J dropped 2; count of bases not matched to a gene: 7. The CDR3 region is CSVSDRDTYEQYF. The CDR3 nucleotides read TGCAGCGTGAGCGACAGGGACACCTACGAGCAGTACTTC.

The sample holds one count of this clonotype. A single base separates this from a much larger clone, so it may be a read error. The chain couples TRBV27 to TRBJ1-5; TRBD1 agrees at 8 bases. The CDR3 totals 17 residues. CDR1 MNHEY and CDR2 SMNVEV come from the germline V gene (reference sequence). The CDR3 DNA is TGTACCAGCAGTTCCCGAATGGTGCAGGGGGCCAATCAGCCCCAGCATTTT. Translating gives CTSSSRMVQGANQPQHF.

This clonotype appeared many times. This chain links TRBV20-1 with TRBJ2-3; D possibly corresponds to TRBD1 (6 bases). This CDR3 region has 16 residues. The V gene's germline CDR1 is DFQATT and CDR2 SNEGSKA (reference sequence). V lost 1 base to trimming and J lost 0 bases, with 14 bases between them. The CDR3 protein is CSARGTASSSTDTQYF. In DNA form, the CDR3 reads TGCAGTGCTAGAGGGACAGCCTCATCTAGCACAGATACGCAGTATTTT.

Note on this clonotype: A much larger clone differs by one base, so this may be a read error. The J gene is TRBJ2-4, the V gene TRBV15; possibly TRBD1 for D (5 bases). This CDR3 is 16 amino acids long. Germline V lookup: CDR1 LNHNV, CDR2 YYDKDF (reference sequence). V lost 8 bases to trimming and J lost 0 bases, with 17 bases between them. In DNA form, the CDR3 reads TGTGCCACCTGCCGCGACAGAAATCTAGCCAAAAACATTCAGTACTTC. Its protein is CATCRDRNLAKNIQYF.

This clonotype was seen repeatedly, ten times or more. The genes are TRBV2 and TRBJ2-1, with a weak D call TRBD1 (6 bases). V gave up 3 bases and J gave up 0 bases, with 15 bases separating them. This CDR3 comprises 17 residues. Germline V CDR1 and CDR2: SNHLY, FYNNEI. CDR3 in DNA: TGTGCCAGCAGTGAGGGGGCCCCGATAAGCTCCTACAATGAGCAGTTCTTC. Translation: CASSEGAPISSYNEQFF.

The genes are TRBV20-1 and TRBJ2-3; the match to TRBD2 covers 7 bases. Germline lookup yields CDR1 DFQATT and CDR2 SNEGSKA (reference sequence). CDR3 length equals 13 residues. Trimming cost V 5 bases and J 4 bases; bases outside gene matches: 6. CDR3: CSALRLAPDTQYF. DNA of the CDR3: TGCAGTGCTCTCCGACTAGCCCCAGATACGCAGTATTTT.